A selection of T cell receptor beta chains follows, all from one sample in a study of blood T cells in healthy people across ages. TCRdb reprocessed the 5' RACE reads with MiXCR, giving one entry per CDR3 protein. The data contain 660,000 or so distinct CDR3 sequences, roughly three fifths of them singletons. Sequenced: blood. The receptors come from a man aged 55 to 70 in good health. Both conserved end residues are part of each CDR3. D genes are given only for firm matches. Only part of the rows carry a size: once, few, many, or a class if the clone is expanded.

D gene: TRBD1; clone size: .; J gene: TRBJ1-5; V gene: TRBV20-1; CDR3 protein: CSARDPTGGRNQPQHF; CDR3 DNA: TGCAGTGCTAGAGACCCGACAGGGGGCCGCAATCAGCCCCAGCATTTT
D gene: .; clone size: .; J gene: TRBJ2-4; V gene: TRBV28; CDR3 protein: CASSLSSNIQYF; CDR3 DNA: TGTGCCAGCAGTTTATCAAGTAACATTCAGTACTTC
D gene: TRBD1; clone size: once; J gene: TRBJ2-3; V gene: TRBV14; CDR3 protein: CASQQGDAQYF; CDR3 DNA: TGTGCCAGCCAACAGGGGGATGCGCAGTATTTT
D gene: TRBD2; clone size: few; J gene: TRBJ2-5; V gene: TRBV29-1; CDR3 protein: CSVTTSSETQYF; CDR3 DNA: TGCAGCGTTACGACTAGCAGTGAGACCCAGTACTTC
D gene: .; clone size: .; J gene: TRBJ2-3; V gene: TRBV7-9; CDR3 protein: CASSSQAAGAQYF; CDR3 DNA: TGTGCCAGCAGCTCTCAGGCGGCCGGGGCGCAGTATTTT
D gene: .; clone size: .; J gene: TRBJ2-3; V gene: TRBV7-2; CDR3 protein: CASSPGELHTQYF; CDR3 DNA: TGTGCCAGCAGCCCGGGGGAACTTCATACGCAGTATTTT
D gene: .; clone size: .; J gene: TRBJ1-2; V gene: TRBV16; CDR3 protein: CASSQASSNYGYTF; CDR3 DNA: TGTGCCAGCAGCCAAGCAAGTTCTAACTATGGCTACACCTTC
D gene: TRBD2; clone size: .; J gene: TRBJ2-1; V gene: TRBV10-1; CDR3 protein: CASSRAGGPNEQFF; CDR3 DNA: TGCGCCAGCAGCCGAGCGGGGGGGCCCAATGAGCAGTTCTTC
D gene: TRBD2; clone size: .; J gene: TRBJ2-1; V gene: TRBV7-9; CDR3 protein: CASSPTSGDNEQFF; CDR3 DNA: TGTGCCAGCAGCCCCACTAGCGGGGACAATGAGCAGTTCTTC
D gene: .; clone size: many; J gene: TRBJ2-1; V gene: TRBV29-1; CDR3 protein: CSVDTRGSRDEQFF; CDR3 DNA: TGCAGCGTTGATACCCGGGGAAGTCGGGATGAGCAGTTCTTC
D gene: .; clone size: .; J gene: TRBJ2-5; V gene: TRBV5-5; CDR3 protein: CASSPGTSTGETQYF; CDR3 DNA: TGTGCCAGCAGCCCCGGGACTTCGACGGGAGAGACCCAGTACTTC
D gene: .; clone size: .; J gene: TRBJ2-7; V gene: TRBV5-1; CDR3 protein: CASSPSRGVRGVGEQYF; CDR3 DNA: TGCGCCAGCAGCCCCAGCCGAGGAGTTAGAGGGGTGGGAGAGCAGTACTTC
D gene: TRBD2; clone size: .; J gene: TRBJ2-3; V gene: TRBV6-1; CDR3 protein: CASQLAGADTQYF; CDR3 DNA: TGTGCCAGTCAACTAGCGGGAGCAGATACGCAGTATTTT
D gene: TRBD1; clone size: .; J gene: TRBJ1-4; V gene: TRBV7-9; CDR3 protein: CASSPDRAGEKLFF; CDR3 DNA: TGTGCCAGCAGCCCAGACAGGGCCGGTGAAAAACTGTTTTTT
D gene: TRBD2; clone size: .; J gene: TRBJ2-2; V gene: TRBV20-1; CDR3 protein: CSARPAGGNTGELFF; CDR3 DNA: TGCAGTGCTAGACCTGCGGGGGGGAACACCGGGGAGCTGTTTTTT
D gene: .; clone size: .; J gene: TRBJ1-1; V gene: TRBV29-1; CDR3 protein: CSSRFQGEAFF; CDR3 DNA: TGCAGCAGTCGGTTCCAGGGAGAAGCTTTCTTT
D gene: .; clone size: .; J gene: TRBJ2-7; V gene: TRBV2; CDR3 protein: CASREGTLSYEQYF; CDR3 DNA: TGTGCCAGCAGGGAGGGGACCCTCTCCTACGAGCAGTACTTC
D gene: .; clone size: .; J gene: TRBJ1-2; V gene: TRBV2; CDR3 protein: CASNPPTGANYGYTF; CDR3 DNA: TGTGCCAGCAACCCACCGACAGGCGCCAACTATGGCTACACCTTC
D gene: TRBD1; clone size: .; J gene: TRBJ2-7; V gene: TRBV10-3; CDR3 protein: CAISTGTGDYEQYF; CDR3 DNA: TGTGCCATCAGCACCGGGACAGGGGACTACGAGCAGTACTTC
D gene: .; clone size: .; J gene: TRBJ2-1; V gene: TRBV9; CDR3 protein: CASSVLHGGRFSYNEQFF; CDR3 DNA: TGTGCCAGCAGCGTTCTCCACGGGGGCCGTTTCTCCTACAATGAGCAGTTCTTC
D gene: .; clone size: .; J gene: TRBJ2-5; V gene: TRBV6-2/TRBV6-3; CDR3 protein: CAGSRMIGEQYF; CDR3 DNA: TGTGCCGGCAGCCGAATGATAGGGGAGCAGTACTTC
D gene: TRBD2; clone size: .; J gene: TRBJ2-1; V gene: TRBV20-1; CDR3 protein: CSAKRASGGVYNEQFF; CDR3 DNA: TGCAGTGCTAAGAGGGCTAGCGGGGGGGTATACAATGAGCAGTTCTTC
D gene: .; clone size: few; J gene: TRBJ2-1; V gene: TRBV20-1; CDR3 protein: CSAYDRRGNGEQFF; CDR3 DNA: TGCAGTGCGTACGATAGGAGGGGCAATGGTGAGCAGTTCTTC
D gene: .; clone size: many; J gene: TRBJ2-5; V gene: TRBV7-2; CDR3 protein: CASSLSRGQETQYF; CDR3 DNA: TGTGCCAGCAGTTTGTCCAGGGGCCAAGAGACCCAGTACTTC
D gene: .; clone size: few; J gene: TRBJ1-4; V gene: TRBV25-1; CDR3 protein: CASSEFSQQPTNEKLFF; CDR3 DNA: TGTGCCAGCAGTGAATTCTCACAGCAGCCAACTAATGAAAAACTGTTTTTT
D gene: .; clone size: .; J gene: TRBJ2-7; V gene: TRBV18; CDR3 protein: CASSPPGMEVVEQYF; CDR3 DNA: TGTGCCAGCTCACCACCAGGCATGGAAGTGGTCGAGCAGTACTTC
D gene: .; clone size: .; J gene: TRBJ1-1; V gene: TRBV20-1; CDR3 protein: CSAKGGAQRAFF; CDR3 DNA: TGCAGTGCTAAGGGGGGGGCCCAGAGGGCTTTCTTT
D gene: .; clone size: few; J gene: TRBJ2-4; V gene: TRBV18; CDR3 protein: CASSPLQDLLAKNIQYF; CDR3 DNA: TGTGCCAGCTCACCATTACAGGATTTATTAGCCAAAAACATTCAGTACTTC
D gene: .; clone size: .; J gene: TRBJ1-4; V gene: TRBV6-6; CDR3 protein: CASRTGLNEKLFF; CDR3 DNA: TGTGCCAGCAGGACAGGACTTAATGAAAAACTGTTTTTT
D gene: TRBD2; clone size: .; J gene: TRBJ2-5; V gene: TRBV6-5; CDR3 protein: CASSYASGGQETQYF; CDR3 DNA: TGTGCCAGCAGTTACGCTAGCGGGGGGCAAGAGACCCAGTACTTC
D gene: TRBD2; clone size: few; J gene: TRBJ2-4; V gene: TRBV20-1; CDR3 protein: CSARRASGYNEQYF; CDR3 DNA: TGCAGTGCTAGAAGGGCTAGCGGATACAATGAGCAGTACTTC
D gene: .; clone size: .; J gene: TRBJ2-3; V gene: TRBV12-3/TRBV12-4; CDR3 protein: CASSRSPPRDTQYF; CDR3 DNA: TGTGCCAGCAGCCGTTCCCCCCCCCGGGATACGCAGTATTTT